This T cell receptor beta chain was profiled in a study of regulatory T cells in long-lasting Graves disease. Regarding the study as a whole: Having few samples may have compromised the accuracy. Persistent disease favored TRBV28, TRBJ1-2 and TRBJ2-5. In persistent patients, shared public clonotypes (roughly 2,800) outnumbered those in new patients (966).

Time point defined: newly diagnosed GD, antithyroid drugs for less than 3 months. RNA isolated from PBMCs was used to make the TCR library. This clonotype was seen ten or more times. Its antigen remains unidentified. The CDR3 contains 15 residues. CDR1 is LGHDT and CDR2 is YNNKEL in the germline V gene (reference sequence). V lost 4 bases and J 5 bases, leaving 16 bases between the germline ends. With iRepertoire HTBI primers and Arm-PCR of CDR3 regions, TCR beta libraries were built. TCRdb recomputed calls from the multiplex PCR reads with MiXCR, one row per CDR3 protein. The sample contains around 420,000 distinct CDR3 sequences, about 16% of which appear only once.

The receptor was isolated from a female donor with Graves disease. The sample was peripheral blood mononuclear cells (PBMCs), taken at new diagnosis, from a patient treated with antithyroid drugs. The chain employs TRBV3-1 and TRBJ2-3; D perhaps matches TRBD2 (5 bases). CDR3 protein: CASSPWWTRLDTQYF. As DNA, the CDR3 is TGTGCCAGCAGCCCCTGGTGGACTCGTCTAGATACGCAGTATTTT.